The 26 T cell receptor beta chains given below trace back to one sample, sequenced in a study of shared clonotypes between healthy human individuals. TCRdb's copy holds only in-frame clones and misses some; the assay was immunoSEQ multiplex PCR. The table records approximately 740,000 clones, 85% to 95% of them present only once. CD45RO-negative CD8 cells positively selected for CCR7 made up the naive population, which excluded terminally differentiated effector memory CD45RA+ cells. Sequenced input: naive CD8+ T cells sorted from blood. The receptors derive from a young man in good health.

The chain uses TRBV7-2 and TRBJ1-2, with 7 bases fitting TRBD1. The CDR3 is 15 residues long. J gave up 2 bases and V 2 bases, and 5 bases lay outside the gene matches. Germline V lookup: CDR1 SGHTA, CDR2 FQGNSA. CDR3: CASSLRGQINYGYTF. DNA of the CDR3: TGTGCCAGCAGCTTACGGGGACAGATAAACTATGGCTACACCTTC.

This sequence joins TRBV7-2 and TRBJ2-7; tentatively, D is TRBD2 (6 bases). The CDR3 has 14 residues. The germline V gene encodes CDR1 SGHTA and CDR2 FQGNSA. Trimming shortened V by 3 bases and J by 2 bases, and 11 bases separated the two germline ends. The CDR3: CASSFGGETYEQYF. The CDR3 region has the DNA TGTGCCAGCAGCTTCGGAGGGGAAACCTACGAGCAGTACTTC.

The chain employs TRBV27 and TRBJ2-1; 11 positions match TRBD2. The V gene end was trimmed by 6 bases and the J gene end by 9 bases; junction bases not matched to a gene: 4. CDR1 and CDR2 (germline): MNHEY, SMNVEV (reference sequence). The CDR3 runs 13 residues. CDR3: CASRLAGVPEQFF. CDR3 in DNA: TGTGCCAGCAGACTAGCGGGAGTCCCTGAGCAGTTCTTC.

J is TRBJ2-7 and V is TRBV7-9, with a possible D match to TRBD1 (5 bases). The CDR3 loop spans 12 amino acids. The V end lost 5 bases, the J end lost 4 bases, and 9 bases lay between the germline ends. Per germline, CDR1 SEHNR and CDR2 FQNEAQ (reference sequence). Here the CDR3 reads CASSQKGYEQYF. The CDR3 region has the DNA TGTGCCAGCAGCCAAAAGGGGTACGAGCAGTACTTC.

The chain uses TRBV10-1 and TRBJ2-2; no clear D. The germline CDR1 and CDR2 sequences are WNHNN and SYGVQD (reference sequence). The CDR3 has 12 amino acids. The V end lost 0 bases, the J end lost 13 bases, and 9 bases lay between the germline ends. The CDR3: CASSESTVGLFF. CDR3 DNA: TGCGCCAGCAGTGAGTCGACCGTAGGGCTGTTTTTT.

The CDR3 here is CASRTWTIGTEGYQPQHF. Here the CDR3 DNA reads TGTGCCAGCAGGACATGGACAATAGGGACAGAAGGGTATCAGCCCCAGCATTTT. The gene calls are TRBV28 and TRBJ1-5; TRBD1 agrees at 7 bases. With V trimmed by 6 bases and J by 5 bases, 19 bases remained unmatched. The CDR3 totals 18 residues. CDR1 MDHEN and CDR2 SYDVKM come from the germline V gene.

The J gene is TRBJ2-1, the V gene TRBV7-9; unclear D gene. This CDR3 contains 14 residues. V was cut by 1 base and J by 7 bases, with 11 bases left in between. Germline V lookup: CDR1 SEHNR, CDR2 FQNEAQ (reference sequence). The CDR3: CASSLGWGMNEQFF. The CDR3 DNA follows: TGTGCCAGCAGCTTAGGTTGGGGAATGAATGAGCAGTTCTTC.

The chain links TRBV7-9 to TRBJ2-5; D unclear. CDR1 is SEHNR, CDR2 FQNEAQ, per germline (reference sequence). This CDR3 spans 12 amino acids. With 5 bases removed from V and 7 bases from J, the gap between germline ends came to 11 bases. CDR3 protein: CASSTSVVTQYF. The DNA for the CDR3 is TGTGCCAGCAGCACTTCAGTCGTGACCCAGTACTTC.

The genes are TRBV10-1 and TRBJ2-1; 9 positions agree with TRBD2. V shed 3 bases and J 3 bases; nucleotides not matched to a gene: 6. This CDR3 is 16 amino acids long. The germline V gene has CDR1 WNHNN and CDR2 SYGVQD (reference sequence). CDR3: CASSDLASGDYNEQFF. The CDR3 bases are TGCGCCAGCAGTGATTTGGCTAGCGGGGACTACAATGAGCAGTTCTTC.

V gene TRBV5-1 combines with J gene TRBJ2-1; TRBD1 matches 8 bases. The CDR3 spans 15 residues. The germline gives CDR1 SGHRS, CDR2 YFSETQ. V lost 4 bases and J lost 1; bases outside the gene matches: 4. The CDR3 loop is CASSVRQGSYNEQFF. In nucleotides, the CDR3 is TGCGCCAGCAGCGTCCGACAGGGGTCCTACAATGAGCAGTTCTTC.

The table lists this clone with a count of one. The chain combines TRBV27 with TRBJ1-1; D is ambiguous. This CDR3 comprises 16 residues. V was trimmed by 6 bases and J by 1 base, leaving 18 bases between them. The germline gives CDR1 MNHEY, CDR2 SMNVEV (reference sequence). The CDR3 nucleotides are TGTGCCAGCAGAAGTTCACTCGCAGGATGGAACACTGAAGCTTTCTTT. Its translation is CASRSSLAGWNTEAFF.

This rearrangement joins TRBV7-9 to TRBJ2-3; tentatively, D is TRBD2 (6 bases). The CDR3 is 16 residues long. Trimming removed 5 bases at V and 3 bases at J, with 18 bases between. Germline CDR1 SEHNR, CDR2 FQNEAQ (reference sequence). The CDR3 sequence: CASSHLASSGTDTQYF. CDR3 DNA: TGTGCCAGCAGCCACCTAGCGTCAAGTGGGACAGATACGCAGTATTTT. The complete variable domain, with remaining parts taken from reference TRBV7-9 and TRBJ2-3, reads DTGVSQNPRHKITKRGQNVTFRCDPISEHNRLYWYRQTLGQGPEFLTYFQNEAQLEKSRLLSDRFSAERPKGSFSTLEIQRTEQGDSAMYLCASSHLASSGTDTQYFGPGTRLTVL.

V and J are TRBV7-9 and TRBJ1-1; D is uncertain. Germline values: CDR1 SEHNR, CDR2 FQNEAQ (reference sequence). Trimming left V 4 bases short and J 6 bases short, with 18 bases between. The CDR3 has 15 amino acids. The CDR3: CASSSFRQVGAEAFF. The CDR3, as DNA: TGTGCCAGCAGCTCATTCCGGCAGGTAGGCGCTGAAGCTTTCTTT.

This clone was observed a single time. CDR3 sequence: CASSLVGSGRYEQYF. The CDR3, as DNA: TGCGCCAGCAGCTTGGTTGGTAGCGGGAGGTACGAGCAGTACTTC. The J gene is TRBJ2-7, the V gene TRBV5-1; 10 bases fit TRBD2. Germline V gives CDR1 SGHRS, CDR2 YFSETQ. The CDR3 has 15 residues. The ends lost 0 bases at V and 4 bases at J; junction bases unmatched: 4.

V usage is TRBV7-6 and J usage is TRBJ2-5, with D maybe TRBD1 (6 bases). The V end was cut by 5 bases, the J end by 2 bases, with 18 bases between. CDR3 size: 16 residues. Germline loops: CDR1 SGHVS, CDR2 FNYEAQ. The CDR3 region is CASSAPPSRGQETQYF. The CDR3 nucleotides read TGTGCCAGCAGCGCACCCCCGTCCAGGGGACAAGAGACCCAGTACTTC.

Comments on this clone: This sample also contains other DNA sequences that code for the same CDR3. This chain uses TRBV7-6 with TRBJ2-3, with D hard to call. The CDR3 contains 12 residues. Germline V lookup: CDR1 SGHVS, CDR2 FNYEAQ. Trimming took 1 base from V and 7 from J, leaving 6 bases between them. The CDR3 protein is CASSLGGYTQYF. CDR3 coding DNA: TGTGCCAGCAGCTTAGGCGGATATACGCAGTATTTT. The whole variable domain, remainder taken from reference TRBV7-6 and TRBJ2-3, is GAGVSQSPRYKVTKRGQDVALRCDPISGHVSLYWYRQALGQGPEFLTYFNYEAQQDKSGLPNDRFSAERPEGSISTLTIQRTEQRDSAMYRCASSLGGYTQYFGPGTRLTVL.

The V gene is TRBV28, the J gene TRBJ2-5, with D uncertain. Germline V gene lookup returns CDR1 MDHEN and CDR2 SYDVKM. This CDR3 has 15 amino acids. V gave up 1 base and J gave up 1 base, with 10 bases separating them. CDR3 region: CASSLLLRSQETQYF. The DNA of the CDR3 is TGTGCCAGCAGTTTATTATTGCGCTCCCAAGAGACCCAGTACTTC.

The V call is TRBV7-9, the J call TRBJ2-1; TRBD2 aligns across 13 bases. This CDR3 contains 19 residues. Germline lookup yields CDR1 SEHNR and CDR2 FQNEAQ (reference sequence). Trimming cost V 4 bases and J 8 bases; bases outside gene matches: 17. This CDR3 reads CASSSQTRILAGGPYEQFF. DNA for the CDR3: TGTGCCAGCAGCTCTCAAACTAGGATACTAGCGGGAGGGCCCTATGAGCAGTTCTTC.

The genes are TRBV7-8 and TRBJ2-1; D is uncertain. Germline V gene lookup returns CDR1 SGHVS and CDR2 FQNEAQ. CDR3 length: 13 amino acids. The V end was cut by 6 bases, the J end by 2 bases, with 8 bases between. The CDR3 protein is CASSPGTYNEQFF. CDR3 DNA sequence: TGTGCCAGCAGTCCGGGTACCTACAATGAGCAGTTCTTC.

The chain recombines TRBV7-8 with TRBJ2-3; 7 bases fit TRBD2. The CDR3 totals 17 residues. Losses at the gene ends were 3 bases for V and 2 bases for J; bases not matched to a gene: 11. CDR1 is SGHVS, CDR2 FQNEAQ, per germline. The CDR3 bases are TGTGCCAGCAGCTTGGAGCGGGACTACCCCTACACAGATACGCAGTATTTT. Translation: CASSLERDYPYTDTQYF.

The rearrangement joins TRBV4-1 to TRBJ2-3; D is possibly TRBD2 (5 bases). The V end was cut by 1 base, the J end by 0 bases, with 8 bases between. The length of the CDR3 is 15 residues. CDR1 is MGHRA and CDR2 is YSYEKL in the germline V gene. CDR3 coding DNA: TGCGCCAGCAGCCAAGGGACTCCGAGCACAGATACGCAGTATTTT. Translation: CASSQGTPSTDTQYF.

The genes are TRBV7-2 and TRBJ2-4; 9 bases line up with TRBD2. Germline CDR1 is SGHTA and CDR2 is FQGNSA. The ends lost 7 bases at V and 6 bases at J; junction bases unmatched: 7. This CDR3 region has 14 residues. CDR3 in amino acids: CASIAGEGPNIQYF. DNA for the CDR3: TGTGCCAGCATAGCGGGAGAGGGTCCAAACATTCAGTACTTC.

This clone was observed once. The rearrangement joins TRBV10-3 to TRBJ2-7; 9 bases match TRBD2. Germline V gene lookup returns CDR1 ENHRY and CDR2 SYGVKD. The CDR3 totals 13 residues. The CDR3: CSTSESSGNEQYF. The CDR3 DNA is TGTAGCACCTCGGAATCTAGCGGGAACGAGCAGTACTTC.

The chain uses TRBV7-6 and TRBJ2-5; no clear D gene. The CDR3 is 15 amino acids. V was cut by 1 base and J by 4 bases, with 13 bases left in between. Germline values: CDR1 SGHVS, CDR2 FNYEAQ. CDR3 sequence: CASSLEVGWGETQYF. The CDR3 coding sequence is TGTGCCAGCAGCTTAGAGGTCGGTTGGGGAGAGACCCAGTACTTC. Using reference TRBV7-6 and TRBJ2-5 for the parts outside the CDR3, the full variable domain is GAGVSQSPRYKVTKRGQDVALRCDPISGHVSLYWYRQALGQGPEFLTYFNYEAQQDKSGLPNDRFSAERPEGSISTLTIQRTEQRDSAMYRCASSLEVGWGETQYFGPGTRLLVL.

The rearrangement links TRBV7-8 to TRBJ2-5, with 7 bases lining up with TRBD1. The CDR3 extends over 16 amino acids. V shed 6 bases, J shed 5 bases, and the junction held 15 bases outside the gene matches. Germline V lookup: CDR1 SGHVS, CDR2 FQNEAQ. The CDR3 DNA reads TGTGCCAGCAGTTCCTTAGGGGGCGCGGGTCTCGAGACCCAGTACTTC. Amino acids: CASSSLGGAGLETQYF.

J is TRBJ2-5 and V is TRBV4-1; TRBD1 is a possible D gene (6 bases). The CDR3 consists of 13 residues. V was pared by 4 bases and J by 2 bases, with 8 bases between. Germline assignment: CDR1 MGHRA and CDR2 YSYEKL. The CDR3 reads CASSLQGQETQYF. CDR3 nucleotide sequence: TGCGCCAGCAGCCTACAGGGACAAGAGACCCAGTACTTC.